This T cell receptor (beta chain) was recorded in a study of OX40 agonist ivuxolimab in advanced cancers. Whole-study context: Previous treatment with anti-PD-1, anti-PD-L1 or anti-CTLA-4 therapy was allowed; more than 35% had received some. Partial responses, seen in three patients, involved one hepatocellular carcinoma and two cutaneous melanomas.

V dropped 7 bases and J dropped 0 bases, with 12 bases sitting between them. The CDR3 spans 13 residues. The V gene's germline CDR1 is SQVTM and CDR2 ANQGSEA. TCRdb keeps only in-frame clones here, not all; method: immunoSEQ multiplex PCR. The top ten clones hold 5.5% to 8% of a sample with about 49,000 clones, 81% of them seen once. Autoimmune disease history or systemic immunosuppression led to patient exclusion. The investigators sampled blood at baseline, at cycle 4 day 1, and at cycle 7 day 1. The chain has TRBV29-1 and TRBJ1-1; no reliable D call. Material: CD4+ or CD8+ T cells sorted from blood, obtained in a trial of the OX40 agonist ivuxolimab. The clonotype originates from an adult with an advanced solid tumor such as melanoma, head and neck, liver or kidney cancer. The DNA for the CDR3 is TGCAGCGCTGTTCGACCGATGAACACTGAAGCTTTCTTT. It translates to CSAVRPMNTEAFF.